The TCR beta chain described here comes from a study of blood T cell repertoires in COVID-19. Study in general: Sites in the United States, Italy and Spain provided acute and convalescent COVID-19 samples. PBMCs, B-cell-depleted T cells, or T cells were the source of the cDNA or gDNA that made up the material.

In the authors' methods: Amplification of reference gene primers provided the estimated nucleated cell counts. Libraries were prepared by immunoSEQ multiplex PCR; TCRdb keeps only in-frame clonotypes and omits some of them. The D gene and trimming were derived from the DNA, and the V and J assignments and clone size from that table. The sample has approximately 260,000 clones, approximately 80% seen once. The receptor comes from a woman older than 75 with acute or convalescent COVID-19. The material sequenced was peripheral blood.

The CDR3 here is CASRPGQGHEQYF. CDR3 nucleotide sequence: TGCGCCAGCCGCCCGGGACAGGGCCACGAGCAGTACTTC. The chain uses TRBV5-1 and TRBJ2-7; 9 nucleotides agree with TRBD1. The CDR3 loop spans 13 amino acids. Germline CDR1 reads SGHRS; CDR2 reads YFSETQ. V gave up 7 bases and J gave up 5 bases; unmatched junction bases: 7.